This T cell receptor beta chain was retrieved from a study of control samples from healthy donors and cancer patients. The protocol was immunoSEQ multiplex PCR, while the TCRdb copy is restricted to in-frame clones and leaves out a portion. The sample lists about 100,000 clones, about 90% occurring once. The germline CDR1 and CDR2 sequences are SGHTA and FQGTGA. This CDR3 comprises 14 residues. V dropped 5 bases and J dropped 2 bases, with 12 bases sitting between them. V usage is TRBV7-3 and J usage is TRBJ2-5; unclear D gene. The sequencing sample was made of blood. The receptor was derived from a woman in her fifties or sixties in good health. The CDR3 DNA follows: TGTGCCAGCAGCGAATGGTCATTTCAAGAGACCCAGTACTTC. Its translation: CASSEWSFQETQYF.